The 27 T cell receptor beta chains below come from one sample, sequenced in a study of CD8 T cells in ankylosing spondylitis. Study-wide results and caveats: Characteristic, it appeared, of ankylosing spondylitis blood was a TCR beta motif of 7 or 8 highly homologous variants.

No antigen is known for these receptors. TCRdb ran MiXCR on the 5' RACE reads and lists one entry per CDR3 protein. Of about 450,000 distinct CDR3 sequences listed, roughly 26% were seen once; the top ten hold over 0.8%. The sample taken for sequencing was blood, either unsorted or a sorted T cell fraction (not recorded which). The receptors stem from a male donor with ankylosing spondylitis.

In its sample, this clonotype was seen a few times. The gene calls are TRBV4-2 and TRBJ2-1; TRBD2 agrees at 12 bases. In germline, CDR1 is LGHNA, CDR2 YNFKEQ. The CDR3 spans 16 residues. V dropped 1 base and J dropped 10; count of bases not matched to a gene: 8. In DNA form, the CDR3 reads TGTGCCAGCAGCCAAGGAACGCTAGCGGGAGGGGGAGAGCAGTTCTTC. It encodes CASSQGTLAGGGEQFF.

V is TRBV6-2 or TRBV6-3 and J is TRBJ2-5, with D uncertain. Between the trimmed V and J ends, which lost 8 bases and 3 bases, there was a span of 13 bases. Germline V CDR1 and CDR2: MNHEY, SVGEGT. This CDR3 is built from 13 residues. CDR3 sequence reads: CASPVSYEETQYF. CDR3 nucleotide sequence: TGTGCCAGCCCCGTGTCGTATGAAGAGACCCAGTACTTC.

This chain links TRBV5-1 with TRBJ1-2, with 8 nucleotides matching TRBD1. The CDR3 runs 15 residues. Trimming took 4 bases from V and 4 from J; bases not matched to a gene: 9. CDR1 is SGHRS and CDR2 is YFSETQ in the germline V gene. The CDR3 DNA reads as TGCGCCAGCAGCCCCCTTGACAGGGGCCTCTATGGCTACACCTTC. This sequence encodes CASSPLDRGLYGYTF.

The J gene is TRBJ1-6, the V gene TRBV30, with 7 bases that match TRBD1. The germline V gene encodes CDR1 GTSNPN and CDR2 SVGIG (reference sequence). Losses at the gene ends were 4 bases for V and 9 bases for J; bases not matched to a gene: 3. This CDR3 is 12 amino acids long. The CDR3 DNA follows: TGTGCCTGGATTTCAGGGGGTTCACCCCTCCACTTT. Translated, it gives CAWISGGSPLHF.

The genes are TRBV4-2 and TRBJ2-1; D is perhaps TRBD2 (6 bases). The CDR3 length is 15 residues. Germline V lookup: CDR1 LGHNA, CDR2 YNFKEQ. Trimming removed 1 base at V and 6 bases at J, with 13 bases between. CDR3 nucleotide sequence: TGTGCCAGCAGCCAAGGAGCGGGCGGAATCAATGAGCAGTTCTTC. Its protein product is CASSQGAGGINEQFF.

This clonotype came up many times. This CDR3 is CSVEVGETQYF. The CDR3 DNA is TGCAGCGTTGAAGTGGGGGAGACCCAGTACTTC. The gene calls are TRBV29-1 and TRBJ2-5; the D is unclear. The CDR3 runs 11 residues. Trimming removed 1 base at V and 5 bases at J, with 5 bases between. The germline gives CDR1 SQVTM, CDR2 ANQGSEA.

This chain connects TRBV7-2 to TRBJ2-2; D is perhaps TRBD2 (6 bases). The CDR3 runs to 15 residues. The V end lost 3 bases, the J end lost 6 bases, and 14 bases lay between the germline ends. Germline CDR1 reads SGHTA; CDR2 reads FQGNSA. CDR3 residues: CASSFSLAGPGELFF. The CDR3 nucleotides are TGTGCCAGCAGCTTTTCACTAGCCGGGCCCGGGGAGCTGTTTTTT.

This clonotype was seen only a few times. The chain recombines TRBV29-1 with TRBJ2-2; TRBD1 might be the D (6 bases). V was trimmed by 0 bases and J by 5 bases, leaving 13 bases between them. Looked up from germline, CDR1 is SQVTM and CDR2 is ANQGSEA. CDR3 size: 15 residues. The CDR3 sequence is CSVEDTGRGTGELFF. The CDR3 DNA follows: TGCAGCGTTGAAGATACAGGGCGAGGAACCGGGGAGCTGTTTTTT.

This clonotype has a handful of counts. The chain is built from TRBV24-1 and TRBJ2-2; maybe TRBD2 (6 bases). V was trimmed by 5 bases and J by 4 bases, leaving 22 bases between them. CDR3 size: 18 residues. Germline CDR1 is KGHDR and CDR2 is SFDVKD. The CDR3 nucleotides read TGTGCCACCAGTGGGGGACTCTCGGCCCTTGCGGGCACCGGGGAGCTGTTTTTT. It translates to CATSGGLSALAGTGELFF.

This clonotype was counted between two and nine times. The chain employs TRBV12-3 or TRBV12-4 and TRBJ1-2, with TRBD1 as a possible D gene (5 bases). V shed 3 bases and J shed 2 bases, with 7 bases lying between them. This CDR3 has 13 residues. The CDR3 is CASSFRDNYGYTF. In DNA form, the CDR3 reads TGTGCCAGCAGTTTCCGGGACAACTATGGCTACACCTTC.

This clonotype was seen more than once but under ten times. The chain joins TRBV12-3 or TRBV12-4 to TRBJ2-5; TRBD1 aligns across 7 bases. CDR3 size: 15 residues. V trimming: 6 bases; J trimming: 3 bases; junction bases outside the gene matches: 10. The DNA of the CDR3 is TGTGCCAGCAGCCCTCCGGGACAGATAGAAGAGACCCAGTACTTC. It specifies CASSPPGQIEETQYF.

This clonotype was detected a few times. The gene calls are TRBV30 and TRBJ1-4; D gene unclear. The CDR3 totals 11 residues. Germline V gene lookup returns CDR1 GTSNPN and CDR2 SVGIG (reference sequence). V shed 3 bases and J shed 10 bases, with 9 bases lying between them. The CDR3 is CAWSLQVKLFF. DNA for the CDR3: TGTGCCTGGAGCCTACAAGTAAAACTGTTTTTT. Based on the CDR3 plus reference TRBV30 and TRBJ1-4, the full variable domain is SQTIHQWPATLVQPVGSPLSLECTVEGTSNPNLYWYRQAAGRGLQLLFYSVGIGQISSEVPQNLSASRPQDRQFILSSKKLLLSDSGFYLCAWSLQVKLFFGSGTQLSVL.

This sequence joins TRBV2 and TRBJ2-6; D is uncertain. The CDR3 spans 14 residues. Germline V gene lookup returns CDR1 SNHLY and CDR2 FYNNEI. V was pared by 4 bases and J by 3 bases, with 7 bases between. The CDR3 protein is CASSVVGGANVLTF. Written as DNA, the CDR3 is TGTGCCAGCAGTGTCGTGGGTGGGGCCAACGTCCTGACTTTC. The complete variable domain, with remaining parts taken from reference TRBV2 and TRBJ2-6, reads EPEVTQTPSHQVTQMGQEVILRCVPISNHLYFYWYRQILGQKVEFLVSFYNNEISEKSEIFDDQFSVERPDGSNFTLKIRSTKLEDSAMYFCASSVVGGANVLTFGAGSRLTVL.

The chain recombines TRBV3-1 with TRBJ2-7; 11 nucleotides match TRBD2. Trimming cost V 5 bases and J 6 bases; bases outside gene matches: 6. CDR3 length equals 14 residues. CDR1 and CDR2 from the germline V gene are LGHDT and YNNKEL (reference sequence). The CDR3 here is CASSNSGRAGEQYV. In DNA form, the CDR3 reads TGTGCCAGCAGCAATAGCGGGAGGGCTGGCGAGCAGTACGTC.

The CDR3 spells CASSIETRNIQYF. DNA of the CDR3: TGTGCCAGCAGCATCGAGACTCGTAACATTCAGTACTTC. The chain uses TRBV5-6 and TRBJ2-4; D unresolved. The length of the CDR3 is 13 residues. Per the germline V gene, CDR1 is SGHDT and CDR2 is YYEEEE. The V and J ends lost 4 bases and 7 bases respectively, with 12 bases between them.

The chain links TRBV20-1 to TRBJ1-1, with D unclear. CDR1 is DFQATT, CDR2 SNEGSKA, per germline (reference sequence). The CDR3 covers 12 residues. CDR3 sequence (DNA): TGCAGGGGCTTCGGGCGATGGACTGAAGCTTTCTTT. Its translation: CRGFGRWTEAFF.

Concerning this clonotype itself: The junction does not match germline at one end; this may be a read error. The CDR3 DNA is TGCGCCAGCAGCCAAGACGCGGGGGATGACAAACTGTTTTTT. Translated: CASSQDAGDDKLFF. This chain uses TRBV4-1 with TRBJ1-4; TRBD1 is a possible D gene (5 bases). Germline V gives CDR1 MGHRA, CDR2 YSYEKL. There are 14 residues in the CDR3.

The table lists this clonotype with a few counts. The chain joins TRBV2 to TRBJ2-2; TRBD1 might be the D (5 bases). The CDR3 contains 13 residues. V lost 7 bases and J lost 8, with 14 bases in between. The germline V gene encodes CDR1 SNHLY and CDR2 FYNNEI. In DNA form, the CDR3 reads TGTGCCAGCACTGGGATAGGGGTTGGGGAGCTGTTTTTT. Translated, it gives CASTGIGVGELFF.

Only one count was recorded for this clonotype. J is TRBJ1-5 and V is TRBV7-9; D is ambiguous. Germline assignment: CDR1 SEHNR and CDR2 FQNEAQ (reference sequence). The CDR3 length is 15 residues. The V end was cut by 1 base, the J end by 4 bases, with 11 bases between. The CDR3 DNA reads as TGTGCCAGCAGCTTAGAGGAGGGTTGGAATCAGCCCCAGCATTTT. This sequence encodes CASSLEEGWNQPQHF.

The genes are TRBV30 and TRBJ2-6, with a tentative D call TRBD2 (5 bases). V lost 0 bases, J lost 4 bases, and 10 bases lay in between. This CDR3 is built from 15 residues. Germline CDR1 and CDR2: GTSNPN and SVGIG (reference sequence). CDR3 coding DNA: TGTGCCTGGAGTGTACTAGGTACCGGGGCCAACGTCCTGACTTTC. This codes for CAWSVLGTGANVLTF.

This chain joins TRBV11-2 and TRBJ2-5, with 8 nucleotides matching TRBD2. CDR1 SGHAT and CDR2 FQNNGV come from the germline V gene. The length of the CDR3 is 17 residues. V shed 4 bases, J shed 5 bases, and the junction held 15 bases outside the gene matches. The CDR3 is CASSSDGLSGSEETQYF. The DNA for the CDR3 is TGTGCCAGCAGCTCAGACGGACTGAGCGGGAGCGAGGAGACCCAGTACTTC.

This clonotype has a handful of counts. CDR3 DNA sequence: TGTGCTAGTGGTTTGGGGACCGGGGAGCTGTTTTTT. Amino acids: CASGLGTGELFF. This chain connects TRBV12-5 to TRBJ2-2; D not certain. The germline CDR1 and CDR2 sequences are LGHNT and FRNRAP. Trimming cost V 1 base and J 5 bases, with 2 bases left between them. The CDR3 has 12 amino acids.

The chain combines TRBV29-1 with TRBJ1-2; D is perhaps TRBD1 (6 bases). V was clipped by 6 bases and J by 4 bases, with 15 bases between them. Germline CDR1 SQVTM, CDR2 ANQGSEA. The CDR3 has 13 residues. The DNA of the CDR3 is TGCAGCGTCTACCTAGGGGGGGGCTATGGCTACACCTTC. This encodes CSVYLGGGYGYTF.

This clonotype was observed many times. The rearrangement joins TRBV18 to TRBJ2-7; D is unresolved. The CDR3 covers 12 residues. Germline V gives CDR1 KGHSH, CDR2 LQKENI. The V gene lost 6 bases and the J gene lost 4 bases, with 10 bases spanning the gap. The CDR3 DNA is TGTGCCAGCTCCCCAGAGACTTACGAGCAGTACTTC. Amino acid sequence: CASSPETYEQYF.

This chain joins TRBV30 and TRBJ1-4, with 7 positions matching TRBD1. Per the germline V gene, CDR1 is GTSNPN and CDR2 is SVGIG (reference sequence). J was trimmed by 7 bases and V by 2 bases; bases with no gene match: 4. The CDR3 length is 13 residues. CDR3 residues: CAWSRTGREKLFF. Here the CDR3 DNA reads TGTGCCTGGAGTAGGACAGGCCGTGAAAAACTGTTTTTT.

A few counts support this clonotype. The chain recombines TRBV6-1 with TRBJ2-2; 8 bases align to TRBD2. This CDR3 region has 16 residues. Germline loops: CDR1 MNHNS, CDR2 SASEGT. V dropped 6 bases and J dropped 4; count of bases not matched to a gene: 10. The CDR3 region is CASSPRTSSSTGELFF. The CDR3 bases are TGTGCCAGCAGCCCTCGGACTAGCTCGTCCACCGGGGAGCTGTTTTTT.

This clonotype has only a few counts. The genes are TRBV4-2 and TRBJ1-6, with D perhaps TRBD1 (6 bases). Germline loops: CDR1 LGHNA, CDR2 YNFKEQ. The germline V and J ends were trimmed by 0 bases and 3 bases, with 12 bases remaining between them. CDR3 length: 17 residues. CDR3 nucleotide sequence: TGTGCCAGCAGCCAAGAACGGGGGCCGCTCTATAATTCACCCCTCCACTTT. Translated: CASSQERGPLYNSPLHF.